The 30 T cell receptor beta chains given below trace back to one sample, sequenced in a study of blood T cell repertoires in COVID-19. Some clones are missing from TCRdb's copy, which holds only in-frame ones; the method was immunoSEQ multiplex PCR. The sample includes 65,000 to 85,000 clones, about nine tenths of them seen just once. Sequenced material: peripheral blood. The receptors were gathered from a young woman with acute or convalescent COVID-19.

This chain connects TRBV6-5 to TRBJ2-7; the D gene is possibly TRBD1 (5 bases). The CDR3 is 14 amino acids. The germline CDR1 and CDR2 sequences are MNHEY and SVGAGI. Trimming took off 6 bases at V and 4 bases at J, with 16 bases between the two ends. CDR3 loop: CASSVITTGYEQYF. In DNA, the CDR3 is TGTGCCAGCAGCGTTATTACAACAGGTTACGAGCAGTACTTC.

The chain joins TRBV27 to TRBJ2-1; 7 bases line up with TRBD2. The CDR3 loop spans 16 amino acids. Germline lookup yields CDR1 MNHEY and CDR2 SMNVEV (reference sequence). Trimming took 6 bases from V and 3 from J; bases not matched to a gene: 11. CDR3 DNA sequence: TGTGCCAGCAGCCCGCTGTTTGCGGGGGTCTACAATGAGCAGTTCTTC. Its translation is CASSPLFAGVYNEQFF.

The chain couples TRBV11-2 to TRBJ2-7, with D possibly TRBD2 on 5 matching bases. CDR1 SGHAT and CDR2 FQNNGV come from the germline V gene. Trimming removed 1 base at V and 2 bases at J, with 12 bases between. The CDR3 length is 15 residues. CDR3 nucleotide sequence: TGTGCCAGCAGCTTAGCACAGCTGACTACCTACGAGCAGTACTTC. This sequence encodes CASSLAQLTTYEQYF.

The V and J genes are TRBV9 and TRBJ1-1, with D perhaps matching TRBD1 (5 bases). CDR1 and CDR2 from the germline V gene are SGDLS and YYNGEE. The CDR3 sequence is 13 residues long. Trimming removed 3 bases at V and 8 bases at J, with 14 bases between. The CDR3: CASSAGTLREAFF. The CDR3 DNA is TGTGCCAGCAGCGCCGGGACTCTAAGAGAAGCTTTCTTT.

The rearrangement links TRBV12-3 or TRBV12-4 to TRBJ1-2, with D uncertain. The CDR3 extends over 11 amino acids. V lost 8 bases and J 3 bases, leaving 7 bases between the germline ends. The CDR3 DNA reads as TGTGCCAGCCCTCGGGACTATGGCTACACCTTC. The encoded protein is CASPRDYGYTF.

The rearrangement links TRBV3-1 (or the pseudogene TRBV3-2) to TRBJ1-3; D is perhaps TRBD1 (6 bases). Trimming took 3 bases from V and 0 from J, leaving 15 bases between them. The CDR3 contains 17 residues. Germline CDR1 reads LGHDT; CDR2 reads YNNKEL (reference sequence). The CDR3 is CASSHLTYRDSGNTIYF. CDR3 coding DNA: TGTGCCAGCAGCCATTTGACGTACAGGGACTCTGGAAACACCATATATTTT.

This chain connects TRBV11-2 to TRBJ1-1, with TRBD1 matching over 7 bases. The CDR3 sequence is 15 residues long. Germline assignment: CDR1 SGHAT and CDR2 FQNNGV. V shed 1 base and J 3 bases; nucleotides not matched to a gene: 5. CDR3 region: CASSLGVRGDTEAFF. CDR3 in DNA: TGTGCCAGCAGCTTAGGAGTCAGGGGGGACACTGAAGCTTTCTTT.

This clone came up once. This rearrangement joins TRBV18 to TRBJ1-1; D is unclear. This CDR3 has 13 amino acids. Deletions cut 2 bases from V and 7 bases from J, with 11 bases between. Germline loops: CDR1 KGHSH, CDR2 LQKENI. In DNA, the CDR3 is TGTGCCAGCTCACCATCAGGTCGGGGTGAAGCTTTCTTT. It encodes CASSPSGRGEAFF.

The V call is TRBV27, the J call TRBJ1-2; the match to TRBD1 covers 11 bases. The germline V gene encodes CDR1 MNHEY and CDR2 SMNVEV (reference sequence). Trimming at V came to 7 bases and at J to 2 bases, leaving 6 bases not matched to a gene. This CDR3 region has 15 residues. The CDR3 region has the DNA TGTGCCAGCACGCCCCGGACAGGGGGCAACTATGGCTACACCTTC. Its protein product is CASTPRTGGNYGYTF.

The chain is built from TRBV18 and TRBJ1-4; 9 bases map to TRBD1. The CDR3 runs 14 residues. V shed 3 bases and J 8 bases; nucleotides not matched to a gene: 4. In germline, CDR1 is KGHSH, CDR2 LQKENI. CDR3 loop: CASSPDRGGEKLFF. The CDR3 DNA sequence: TGTGCCAGCTCACCGGACAGGGGAGGAGAAAAACTGTTTTTT.

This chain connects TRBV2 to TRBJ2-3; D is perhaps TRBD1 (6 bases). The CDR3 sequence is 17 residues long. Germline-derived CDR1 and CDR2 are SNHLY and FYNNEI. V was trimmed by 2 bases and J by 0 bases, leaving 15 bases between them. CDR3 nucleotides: TGTGCCAGCAGTGAAAGGGGGATTACTGATAGCACAGATACGCAGTATTTT. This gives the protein CASSERGITDSTDTQYF.

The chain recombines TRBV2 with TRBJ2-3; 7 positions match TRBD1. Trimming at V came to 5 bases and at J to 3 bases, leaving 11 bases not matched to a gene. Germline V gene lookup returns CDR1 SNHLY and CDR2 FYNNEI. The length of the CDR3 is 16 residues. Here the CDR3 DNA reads TGTGCCAGCAGTAAAAATCCGGGACAGAATACAGATACGCAGTATTTT. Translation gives CASSKNPGQNTDTQYF. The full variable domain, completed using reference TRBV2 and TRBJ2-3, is EPEVTQTPSHQVTQMGQEVILRCVPISNHLYFYWYRQILGQKVEFLVSFYNNEISEKSEIFDDQFSVERPDGSNFTLKIRSTKLEDSAMYFCASSKNPGQNTDTQYFGPGTRLTVL.

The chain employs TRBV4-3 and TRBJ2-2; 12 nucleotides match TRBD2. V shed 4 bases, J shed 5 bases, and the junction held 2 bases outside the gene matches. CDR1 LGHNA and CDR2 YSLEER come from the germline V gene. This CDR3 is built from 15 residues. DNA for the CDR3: TGCGCCAGCAGCCGCGGGACTAGCGGGACCGGGGAGCTGTTTTTT. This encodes CASSRGTSGTGELFF.

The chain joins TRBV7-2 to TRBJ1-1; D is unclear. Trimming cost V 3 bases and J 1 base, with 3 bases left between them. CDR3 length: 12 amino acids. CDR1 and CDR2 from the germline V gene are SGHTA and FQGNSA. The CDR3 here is CASSFSNTEAFF. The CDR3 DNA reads TGTGCCAGCAGCTTCTCGAACACTGAAGCTTTCTTT.

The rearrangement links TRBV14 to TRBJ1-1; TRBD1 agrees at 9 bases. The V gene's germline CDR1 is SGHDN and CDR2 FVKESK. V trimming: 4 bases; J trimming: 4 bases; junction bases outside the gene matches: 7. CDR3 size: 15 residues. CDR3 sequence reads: CASSPGTGIGTEAFF. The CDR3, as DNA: TGTGCCAGCAGCCCCGGGACAGGGATTGGCACTGAAGCTTTCTTT.

The CDR3 nucleotides are TGTGCCAGCAGCTCGGACTTGTACAATGAGCAGTTCTTC. It specifies CASSSDLYNEQFF. The rearrangement links TRBV5-6 to TRBJ2-1; D is possibly TRBD2 (5 bases). V shed 3 bases and J shed 4 bases, with 8 bases lying between them. Germline assignment: CDR1 SGHDT and CDR2 YYEEEE. The CDR3 length is 13 residues.

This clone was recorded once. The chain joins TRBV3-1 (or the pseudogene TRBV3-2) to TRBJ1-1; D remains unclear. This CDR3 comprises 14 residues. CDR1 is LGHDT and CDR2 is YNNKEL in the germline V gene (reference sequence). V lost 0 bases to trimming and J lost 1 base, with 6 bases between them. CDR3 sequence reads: CASSQDPTNTEAFF. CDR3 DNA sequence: TGTGCCAGCAGCCAAGACCCTACGAACACTGAAGCTTTCTTT.

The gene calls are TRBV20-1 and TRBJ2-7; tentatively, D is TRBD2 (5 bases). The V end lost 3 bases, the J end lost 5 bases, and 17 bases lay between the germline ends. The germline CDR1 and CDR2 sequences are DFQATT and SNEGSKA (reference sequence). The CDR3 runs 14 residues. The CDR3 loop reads CSASVPRGADEQYF. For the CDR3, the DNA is TGCAGTGCTAGTGTCCCCCGGGGAGCGGACGAGCAGTACTTC.

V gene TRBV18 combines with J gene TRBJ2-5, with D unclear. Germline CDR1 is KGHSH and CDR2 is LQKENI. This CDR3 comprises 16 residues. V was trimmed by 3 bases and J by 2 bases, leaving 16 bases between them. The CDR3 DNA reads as TGTGCCAGCTCACCCGCTACCCCCGGGTCTCAAGAGACCCAGTACTTC. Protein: CASSPATPGSQETQYF.

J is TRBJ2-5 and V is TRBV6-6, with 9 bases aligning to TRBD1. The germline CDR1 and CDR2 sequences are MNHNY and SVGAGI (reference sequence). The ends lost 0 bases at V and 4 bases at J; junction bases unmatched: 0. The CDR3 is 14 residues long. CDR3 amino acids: CASSYSTGGETQYF. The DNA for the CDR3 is TGTGCCAGCAGTTACTCGACAGGGGGAGAGACCCAGTACTTC.

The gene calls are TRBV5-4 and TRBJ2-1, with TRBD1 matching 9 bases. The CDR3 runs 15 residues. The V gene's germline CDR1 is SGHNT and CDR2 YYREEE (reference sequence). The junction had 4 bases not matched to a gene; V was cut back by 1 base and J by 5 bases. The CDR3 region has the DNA TGTGCCAGCAGCTTGCTACAGGGGGCAAACAATGAGCAGTTCTTC. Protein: CASSLLQGANNEQFF. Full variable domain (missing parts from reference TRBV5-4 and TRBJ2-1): ETGVTQSPTHLIKTRGQQVTLRCSSQSGHNTVSWYQQALGQGPQFIFQYYREEENGRGNFPPRFSGLQFPNYSSELNVNALELDDSALYLCASSLLQGANNEQFFGPGTRLTVL.

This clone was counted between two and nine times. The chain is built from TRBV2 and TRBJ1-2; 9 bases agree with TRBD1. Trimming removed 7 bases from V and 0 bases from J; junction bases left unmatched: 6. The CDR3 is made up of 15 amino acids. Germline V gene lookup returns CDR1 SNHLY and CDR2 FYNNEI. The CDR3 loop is CASKKTGGTNYGYTF. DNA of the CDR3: TGTGCCAGCAAGAAGACAGGGGGAACTAACTATGGCTACACCTTC.

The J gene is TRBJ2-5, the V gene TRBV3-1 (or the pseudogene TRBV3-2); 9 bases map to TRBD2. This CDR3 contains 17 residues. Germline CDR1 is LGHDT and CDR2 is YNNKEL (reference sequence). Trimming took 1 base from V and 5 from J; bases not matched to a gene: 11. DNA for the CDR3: TGTGCCAGCAGCCAAGTATCGCGGGAGGGGGTGGTTGAGACCCAGTACTTC. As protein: CASSQVSREGVVETQYF.

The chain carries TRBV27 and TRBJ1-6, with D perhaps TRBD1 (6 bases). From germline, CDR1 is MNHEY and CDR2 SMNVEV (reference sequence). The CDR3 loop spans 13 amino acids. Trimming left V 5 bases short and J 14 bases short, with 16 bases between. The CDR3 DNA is TGTGCCAGCAGTCTCCGCCAGGGGCTGACCCTCCACTTT. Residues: CASSLRQGLTLHF.

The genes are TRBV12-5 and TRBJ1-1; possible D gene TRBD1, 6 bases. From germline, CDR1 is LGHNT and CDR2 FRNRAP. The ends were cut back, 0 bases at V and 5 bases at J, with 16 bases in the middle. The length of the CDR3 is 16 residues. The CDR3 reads CASGLVQGGFTTEAFF. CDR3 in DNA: TGTGCTAGTGGTTTGGTACAGGGAGGGTTCACAACTGAAGCTTTCTTT.

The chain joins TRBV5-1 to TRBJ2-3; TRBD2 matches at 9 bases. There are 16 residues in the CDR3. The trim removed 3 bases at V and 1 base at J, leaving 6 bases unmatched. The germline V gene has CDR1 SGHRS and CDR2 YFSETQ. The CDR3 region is CASSSRVAGGTDTQYF. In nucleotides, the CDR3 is TGCGCCAGCAGCTCCCGGGTAGCGGGGGGCACAGATACGCAGTATTTT.

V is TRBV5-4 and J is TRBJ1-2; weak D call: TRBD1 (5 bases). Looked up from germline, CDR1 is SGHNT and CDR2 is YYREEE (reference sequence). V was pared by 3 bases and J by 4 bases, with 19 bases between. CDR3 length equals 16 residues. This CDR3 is CASSSNPPGHSYGYTF. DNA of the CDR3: TGTGCCAGCAGCTCAAACCCGCCCGGACACAGCTATGGCTACACCTTC. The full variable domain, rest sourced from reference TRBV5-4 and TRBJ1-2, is ETGVTQSPTHLIKTRGQQVTLRCSSQSGHNTVSWYQQALGQGPQFIFQYYREEENGRGNFPPRFSGLQFPNYSSELNVNALELDDSALYLCASSSNPPGHSYGYTFGSGTRLTVV.

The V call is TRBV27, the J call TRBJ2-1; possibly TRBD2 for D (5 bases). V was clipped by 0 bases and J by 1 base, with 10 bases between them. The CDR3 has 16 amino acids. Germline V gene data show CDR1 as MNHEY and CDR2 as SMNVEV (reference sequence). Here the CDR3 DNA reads TGTGCCAGCAGTTTATCGAATCGGAGGTCCTACAATGAGCAGTTCTTC. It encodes CASSLSNRRSYNEQFF.

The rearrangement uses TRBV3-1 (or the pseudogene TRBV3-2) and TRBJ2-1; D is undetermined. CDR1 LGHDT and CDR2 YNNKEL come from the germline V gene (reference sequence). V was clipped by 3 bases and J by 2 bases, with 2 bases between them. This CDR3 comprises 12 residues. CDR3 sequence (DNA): TGTGCCAGCAGCCATACCTACAATGAGCAGTTCTTC. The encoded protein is CASSHTYNEQFF.

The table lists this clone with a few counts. The CDR3 spells CASRETRGLTEAFF. CDR3 coding DNA: TGTGCCAGCAGGGAAACCAGGGGGCTCACTGAAGCTTTCTTT. The V gene is TRBV2, the J gene TRBJ1-1; 8 positions agree with TRBD1. Trimming removed 6 bases from V and 4 bases from J; junction bases left unmatched: 7. Germline-derived CDR1 and CDR2 are SNHLY and FYNNEI. The CDR3 is 14 residues long. The full variable domain, completed using reference TRBV2 and TRBJ1-1, is EPEVTQTPSHQVTQMGQEVILRCVPISNHLYFYWYRQILGQKVEFLVSFYNNEISEKSEIFDDQFSVERPDGSNFTLKIRSTKLEDSAMYFCASRETRGLTEAFFGQGTRLTVV.